This TCR beta chain was found in a study of CD8+ T cells in alopecia areata. This clone has just a few counts. V shed 2 bases, J shed 5 bases, and the junction held 3 bases outside the gene matches. This CDR3 is built from 14 residues. Germline CDR1 SGDLS, CDR2 YYNGEE. Sample treatment: oral pan-JAK inhibitor, 5-10 mg twice daily. RNA was extracted and reverse transcribed into cDNA as the sequencing template. Libraries were prepared by immunoSEQ multiplex PCR; TCRdb keeps only in-frame clonotypes and omits some of them. The sample consists of 110,000 to 150,000 clones, roughly 50% of them appearing once.

The genes are TRBV9 and TRBJ2-7; the match to TRBD1 covers 11 bases. The specimen was CD8+ T cells sorted from blood, collected at week 4, from a patient treated with tofacitinib. The origin of this receptor is a human donor with alopecia areata. In nucleotides, the CDR3 is TGTGCCAGCAGCGTCCTGGGACAGGGGGACGAGCAGTACTTC. This sequence encodes CASSVLGQGDEQYF.